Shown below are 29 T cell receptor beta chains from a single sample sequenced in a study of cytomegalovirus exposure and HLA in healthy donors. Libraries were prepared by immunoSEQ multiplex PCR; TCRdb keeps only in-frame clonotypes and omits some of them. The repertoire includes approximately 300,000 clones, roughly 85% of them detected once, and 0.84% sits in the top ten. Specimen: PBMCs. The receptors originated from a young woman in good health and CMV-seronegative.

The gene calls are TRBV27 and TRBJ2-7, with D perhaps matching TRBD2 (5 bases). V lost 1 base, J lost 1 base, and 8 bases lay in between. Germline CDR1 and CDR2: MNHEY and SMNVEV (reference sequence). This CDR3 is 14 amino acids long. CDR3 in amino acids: CASSLFGESYEQYF. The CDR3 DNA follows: TGTGCCAGCAGTTTATTTGGGGAGTCCTACGAGCAGTACTTC.

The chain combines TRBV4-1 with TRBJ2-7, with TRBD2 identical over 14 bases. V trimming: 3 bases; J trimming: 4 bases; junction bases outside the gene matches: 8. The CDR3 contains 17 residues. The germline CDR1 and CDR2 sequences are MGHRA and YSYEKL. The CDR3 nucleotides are TGCGCCAGCAGCCACCAATCCCGACTAGCGGGAGGGTACGAGCAGTACTTC. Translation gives CASSHQSRLAGGYEQYF.

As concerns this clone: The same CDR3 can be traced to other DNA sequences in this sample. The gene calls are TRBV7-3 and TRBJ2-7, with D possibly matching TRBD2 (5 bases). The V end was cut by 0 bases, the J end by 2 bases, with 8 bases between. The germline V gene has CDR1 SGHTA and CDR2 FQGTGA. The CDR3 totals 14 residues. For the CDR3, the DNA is TGTGCCAGCAGCTTAACGGCCGGGGCCTACGAGCAGTACTTC. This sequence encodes CASSLTAGAYEQYF.

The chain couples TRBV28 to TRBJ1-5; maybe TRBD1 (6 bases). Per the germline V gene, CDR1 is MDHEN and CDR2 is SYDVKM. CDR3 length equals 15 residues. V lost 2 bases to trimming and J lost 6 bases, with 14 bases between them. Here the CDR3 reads CASSLHAGVSQPQHF. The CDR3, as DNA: TGTGCCAGCAGTTTACATGCAGGGGTTAGTCAGCCCCAGCATTTT.

CDR3 region: CASSQAKPSNTDTQYF. The CDR3 nucleotides read TGCGCCAGCAGCCAAGCGAAGCCCTCAAACACAGATACGCAGTATTTT. The rearrangement joins TRBV4-1 to TRBJ2-3; the D is unclear. The ends were cut back, 1 base at V and 2 bases at J, with 13 bases in the middle. The germline V gene encodes CDR1 MGHRA and CDR2 YSYEKL. The CDR3 totals 16 residues.

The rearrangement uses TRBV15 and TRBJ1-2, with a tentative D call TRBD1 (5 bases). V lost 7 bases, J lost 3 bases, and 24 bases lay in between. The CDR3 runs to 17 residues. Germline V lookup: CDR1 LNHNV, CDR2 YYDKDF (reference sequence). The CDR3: CATILMGQGGLYYGYTF. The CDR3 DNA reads TGTGCCACCATCCTGATGGGGCAGGGAGGGCTATACTATGGCTACACCTTC.

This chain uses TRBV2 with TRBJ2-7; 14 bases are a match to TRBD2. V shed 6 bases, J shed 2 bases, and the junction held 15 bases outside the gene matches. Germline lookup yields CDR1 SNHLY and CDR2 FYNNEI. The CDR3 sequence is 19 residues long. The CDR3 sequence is CASSRDHGTSGRIAYEQYF. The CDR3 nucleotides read TGTGCCAGCAGCAGAGACCACGGGACTAGCGGGAGAATCGCCTACGAGCAGTACTTC. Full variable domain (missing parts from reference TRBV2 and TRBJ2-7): EPEVTQTPSHQVTQMGQEVILRCVPISNHLYFYWYRQILGQKVEFLVSFYNNEISEKSEIFDDQFSVERPDGSNFTLKIRSTKLEDSAMYFCASSRDHGTSGRIAYEQYFGPGTRLTVT.

Written as DNA, the CDR3 is TGTGCCAGCAGCTTGGGGGAGATCTCGTCGTACGAGCAGTACTTC. It is translated as CASSLGEISSYEQYF. The rearrangement links TRBV5-8 to TRBJ2-7; tentative D call: TRBD2 (5 bases). Trimming took off 0 bases at V and 4 bases at J, with 14 bases between the two ends. Germline V lookup: CDR1 SGHTS, CDR2 YDEGEE. There are 15 residues in the CDR3.

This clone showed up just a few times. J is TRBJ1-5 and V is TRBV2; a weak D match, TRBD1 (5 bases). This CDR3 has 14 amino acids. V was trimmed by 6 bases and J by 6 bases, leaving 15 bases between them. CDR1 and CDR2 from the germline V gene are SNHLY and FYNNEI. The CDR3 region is CASSPRTSFQPQHF. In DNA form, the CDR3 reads TGTGCCAGCAGCCCCCGGACATCGTTTCAGCCCCAGCATTTT.

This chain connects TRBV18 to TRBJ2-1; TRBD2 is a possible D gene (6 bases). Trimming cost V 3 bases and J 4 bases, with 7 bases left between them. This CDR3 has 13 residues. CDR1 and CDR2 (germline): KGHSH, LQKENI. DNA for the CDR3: TGTGCCAGCTCACCGGGGGGTTACAATGAGCAGTTCTTC. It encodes CASSPGGYNEQFF.

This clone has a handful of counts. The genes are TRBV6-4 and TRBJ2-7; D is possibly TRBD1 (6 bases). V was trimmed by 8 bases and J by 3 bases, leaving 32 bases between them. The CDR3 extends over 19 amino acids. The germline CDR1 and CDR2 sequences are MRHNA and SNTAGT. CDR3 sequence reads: CASRPPRGWRPTGFYEQYF. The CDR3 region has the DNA TGTGCCAGCCGGCCCCCCAGGGGTTGGAGACCAACGGGGTTCTACGAGCAGTACTTC.

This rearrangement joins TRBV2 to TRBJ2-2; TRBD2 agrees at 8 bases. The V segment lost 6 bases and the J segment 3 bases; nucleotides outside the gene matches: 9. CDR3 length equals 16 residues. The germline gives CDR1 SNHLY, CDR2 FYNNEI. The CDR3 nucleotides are TGTGCCAGCAGCACTACCGGGACTAGGGACACCGGGGAGCTGTTTTTT. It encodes CASSTTGTRDTGELFF. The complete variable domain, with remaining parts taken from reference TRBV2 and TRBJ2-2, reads EPEVTQTPSHQVTQMGQEVILRCVPISNHLYFYWYRQILGQKVEFLVSFYNNEISEKSEIFDDQFSVERPDGSNFTLKIRSTKLEDSAMYFCASSTTGTRDTGELFFGEGSRLTVL.

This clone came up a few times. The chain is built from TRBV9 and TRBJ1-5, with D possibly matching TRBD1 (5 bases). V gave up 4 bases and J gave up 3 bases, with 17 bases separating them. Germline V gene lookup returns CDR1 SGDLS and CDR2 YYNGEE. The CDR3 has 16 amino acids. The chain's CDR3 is CASSPGGADFNQPQHF. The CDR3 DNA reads TGTGCCAGCAGCCCAGGTGGGGCAGACTTCAATCAGCCCCAGCATTTT.

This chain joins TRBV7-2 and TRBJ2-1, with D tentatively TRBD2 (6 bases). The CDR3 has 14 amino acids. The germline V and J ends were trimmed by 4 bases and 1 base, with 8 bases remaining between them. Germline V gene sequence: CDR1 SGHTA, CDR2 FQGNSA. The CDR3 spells CASSWGRSYNEQFF. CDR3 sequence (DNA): TGTGCCAGCAGCTGGGGGAGGTCCTACAATGAGCAGTTCTTC.

The CDR3 loop is CASSRGQGNEAFF. The DNA for the CDR3 is TGCGCCAGCAGCCGGGGACAGGGAAATGAAGCTTTCTTT. The J gene is TRBJ1-1, the V gene TRBV5-1; 9 bases are a match to TRBD1. Germline CDR1 is SGHRS and CDR2 is YFSETQ. V was pared by 4 bases and J by 7 bases, with 5 bases of the junction left unmatched. The CDR3 totals 13 residues.

The CDR3 DNA sequence: TGTGCCAGCAGTTACACAAACAGGGGTAACTATGGCTACACCTTC. It codes for CASSYTNRGNYGYTF. The chain uses TRBV6-5 and TRBJ1-2, with 7 bases fitting TRBD1. Germline V gives CDR1 MNHEY, CDR2 SVGAGI. The CDR3 spans 15 residues. The V and J ends lost 2 bases and 1 base, in that order; junction bases with no gene match: 4.

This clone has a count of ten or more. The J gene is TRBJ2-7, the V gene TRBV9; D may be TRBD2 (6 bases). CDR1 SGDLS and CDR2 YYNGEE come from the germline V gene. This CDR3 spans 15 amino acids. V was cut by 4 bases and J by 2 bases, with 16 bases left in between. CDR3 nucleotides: TGTGCCAGCAGCCCTACGGGAGCCAACCCCTACGAGCAGTACTTC. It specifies CASSPTGANPYEQYF.

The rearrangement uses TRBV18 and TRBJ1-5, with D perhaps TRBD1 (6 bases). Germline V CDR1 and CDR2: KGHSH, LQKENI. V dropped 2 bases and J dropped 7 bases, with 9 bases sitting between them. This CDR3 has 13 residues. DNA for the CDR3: TGTGCCAGCTCACCAGGGGGCGGACAGCCCCAGCATTTT. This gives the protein CASSPGGGQPQHF.

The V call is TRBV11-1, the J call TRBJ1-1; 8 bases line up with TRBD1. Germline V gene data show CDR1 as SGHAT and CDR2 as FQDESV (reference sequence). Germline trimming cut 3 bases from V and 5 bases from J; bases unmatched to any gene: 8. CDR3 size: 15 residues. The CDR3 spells CASSLGSGGRTEAFF. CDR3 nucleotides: TGTGCCAGCAGCTTGGGTTCAGGGGGCCGAACTGAAGCTTTCTTT.

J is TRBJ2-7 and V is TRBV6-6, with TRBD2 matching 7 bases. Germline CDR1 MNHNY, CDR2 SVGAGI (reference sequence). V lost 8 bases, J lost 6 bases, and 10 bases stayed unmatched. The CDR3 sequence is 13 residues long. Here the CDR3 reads CASSGTTLAEQYF. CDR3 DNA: TGTGCCAGCTCCGGGACTACCCTCGCCGAGCAGTACTTC.

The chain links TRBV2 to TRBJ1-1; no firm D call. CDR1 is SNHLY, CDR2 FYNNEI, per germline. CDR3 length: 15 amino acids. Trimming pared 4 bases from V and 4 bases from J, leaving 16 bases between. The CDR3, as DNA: TGTGCCAGCAGTGTTATCGGGGAAGAGGGCACTGAAGCTTTCTTT. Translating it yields CASSVIGEEGTEAFF. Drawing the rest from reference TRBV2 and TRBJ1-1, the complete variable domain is EPEVTQTPSHQVTQMGQEVILRCVPISNHLYFYWYRQILGQKVEFLVSFYNNEISEKSEIFDDQFSVERPDGSNFTLKIRSTKLEDSAMYFCASSVIGEEGTEAFFGQGTRLTVV.

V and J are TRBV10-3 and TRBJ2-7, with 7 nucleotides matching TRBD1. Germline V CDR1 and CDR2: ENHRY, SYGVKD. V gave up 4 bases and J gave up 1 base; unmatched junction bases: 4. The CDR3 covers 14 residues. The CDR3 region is CAISARQGSYEQYF. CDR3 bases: TGTGCCATCAGTGCGCGACAGGGATCCTACGAGCAGTACTTC.

CDR3 sequence (DNA): TGTGCCTGGAGACTAGCGGGAGGGGGAGATACGCAGTATTTT. This codes for CAWRLAGGGDTQYF. The chain couples TRBV30 to TRBJ2-3; 13 bases align to TRBD2. V dropped 3 bases and J dropped 5; count of bases not matched to a gene: 2. In germline, CDR1 is GTSNPN, CDR2 SVGIG (reference sequence). CDR3 length: 14 residues.

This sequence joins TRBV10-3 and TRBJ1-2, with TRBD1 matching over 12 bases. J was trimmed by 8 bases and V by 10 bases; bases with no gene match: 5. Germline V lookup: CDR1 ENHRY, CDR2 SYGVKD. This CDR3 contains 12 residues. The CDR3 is CATGQGAEGYTF. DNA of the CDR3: TGTGCCACGGGACAGGGGGCGGAGGGCTACACCTTC.

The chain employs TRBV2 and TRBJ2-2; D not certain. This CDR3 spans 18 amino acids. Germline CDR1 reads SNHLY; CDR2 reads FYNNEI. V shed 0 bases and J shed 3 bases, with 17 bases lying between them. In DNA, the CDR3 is TGTGCCAGCAGTGAAGCTAGAGGCCAGACCCTTTACACCGGGGAGCTGTTTTTT. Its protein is CASSEARGQTLYTGELFF.

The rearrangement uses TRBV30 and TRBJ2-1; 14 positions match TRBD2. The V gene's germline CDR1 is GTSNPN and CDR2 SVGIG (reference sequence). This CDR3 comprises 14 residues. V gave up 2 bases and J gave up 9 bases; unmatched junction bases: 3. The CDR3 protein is CAWSKGLAGAEQFF. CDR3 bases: TGTGCCTGGAGTAAGGGACTAGCGGGAGCTGAGCAGTTCTTC.

The CDR3 spells CASSPPRVDSRLGQYF. In DNA form, the CDR3 reads TGTGCCAGCAGTCCCCCCCGGGTGGACAGCCGCCTGGGGCAGTACTTC. This chain links TRBV28 with TRBJ2-7; maybe TRBD1 (6 bases). CDR1 is MDHEN, CDR2 SYDVKM, per germline. The CDR3 sequence is 16 residues long. V lost 5 bases to trimming and J lost 9 bases, with 26 bases between them.

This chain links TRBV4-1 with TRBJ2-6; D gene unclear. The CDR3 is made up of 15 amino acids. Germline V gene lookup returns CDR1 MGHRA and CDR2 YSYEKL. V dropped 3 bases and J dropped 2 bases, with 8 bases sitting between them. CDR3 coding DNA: TGCGCCAGCAGCCAGGGCCCCCCTGGGGCCAACGTCCTGACTTTC. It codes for CASSQGPPGANVLTF.

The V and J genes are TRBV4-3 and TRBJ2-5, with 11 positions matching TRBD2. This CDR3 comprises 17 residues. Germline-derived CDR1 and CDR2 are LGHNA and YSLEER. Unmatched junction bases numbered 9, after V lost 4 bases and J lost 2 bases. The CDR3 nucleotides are TGCGCCAGCAGCCGCGGCCCGGGACTAGCGGAGCAAGAGACCCAGTACTTC. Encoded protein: CASSRGPGLAEQETQYF.